Listed below are T cell receptor beta chains from one sample, sequenced in a study of shared clonotypes between healthy human individuals. Sequenced by immunoSEQ multiplex PCR; TCRdb stores in-frame clones only, minus some. Of nearly 1,000,000 clones listed, roughly 72% are singletons. The sequenced material came from memory CD4+ T cells sorted from blood. All receptors come from a young man in good health. CDR3s include the opening cysteine and the closing phenylalanine or tryptophan. D genes are given only for firm matches. Expanded clones get a size class; other rows say once, few or many, or leave the size out.

d_call: .; v_call: TRBV23-1; j_call: TRBJ1-3; clone_size: .; cdr3_aa: CASSPRADSGNTIYF; cdr3_nt: TGCGCCAGCAGCCCCAGGGCTGACTCTGGAAACACCATATATTTT
d_call: .; v_call: TRBV6-1; j_call: TRBJ1-3; clone_size: .; cdr3_aa: CASSDFRQAINLRGNTIYF; cdr3_nt: TGTGCCAGCAGTGACTTTAGACAGGCGATTAATCTGAGGGGAAACACCATATATTTT
d_call: TRBD2; v_call: TRBV5-3; j_call: TRBJ2-1; clone_size: once; cdr3_aa: CARSLGTRRVKGEQFF; cdr3_nt: TGTGCCAGAAGCTTGGGGACTAGGAGGGTGAAGGGTGAGCAGTTCTTC
d_call: .; v_call: TRBV5-1; j_call: TRBJ1-2; clone_size: few; cdr3_aa: CASSLEFHDYGYTF; cdr3_nt: TGCGCCAGCAGCTTGGAGTTTCACGACTATGGCTACACCTTC
d_call: .; v_call: TRBV9; j_call: TRBJ2-1; clone_size: .; cdr3_aa: CASSAQGRGYNEQFF; cdr3_nt: TGTGCCAGCAGCGCCCAGGGGAGGGGTTATAATGAGCAGTTCTTC
d_call: .; v_call: TRBV9; j_call: TRBJ2-2; clone_size: .; cdr3_aa: CASSDESRIRTGELFF; cdr3_nt: TGTGCCAGCAGCGACGAAAGCCGGATTCGCACCGGGGAGCTGTTTTTT
d_call: TRBD1; v_call: TRBV5-4; j_call: TRBJ2-4; clone_size: .; cdr3_aa: CASSPRGTGGNIQYF; cdr3_nt: TGTGCCAGCAGCCCCCGGGGGACAGGTGGAAACATTCAGTACTTC
d_call: .; v_call: TRBV30; j_call: TRBJ1-4; clone_size: few; cdr3_aa: CAWSVGGTNEKLFF; cdr3_nt: TGTGCCTGGAGTGTTGGGGGGACTAATGAAAAACTGTTTTTT
d_call: TRBD1; v_call: TRBV7-8; j_call: TRBJ1-4; clone_size: .; cdr3_aa: CASSKRDRGHEKLFF; cdr3_nt: TGTGCCAGCAGCAAACGGGACAGGGGGCATGAAAAACTGTTTTTT
d_call: TRBD1; v_call: TRBV4-2; j_call: TRBJ1-1; clone_size: .; cdr3_aa: CASSPRQGALFGAFF; cdr3_nt: TGTGCCAGCAGCCCCCGACAGGGGGCCCTTTTCGGGGCTTTCTTT
d_call: .; v_call: TRBV7-3; j_call: TRBJ2-5; clone_size: .; cdr3_aa: CASSLTGTAGQETQYF; cdr3_nt: TGTGCCAGCAGCTTAACGGGGACAGCGGGTCAAGAGACCCAGTACTTC
d_call: .; v_call: TRBV6-6; j_call: TRBJ2-3; clone_size: many; cdr3_aa: CASMTGVADTQYF; cdr3_nt: TGTGCCAGCATGACGGGGGTGGCAGATACGCAGTATTTT
d_call: .; v_call: TRBV15; j_call: TRBJ1-4; clone_size: .; cdr3_aa: CARTRYFRAYNEKLFF; cdr3_nt: TGTGCCAGAACGCGTTACTTCCGGGCCTATAATGAAAAACTGTTTTTT
d_call: .; v_call: TRBV7-2; j_call: TRBJ2-7; clone_size: .; cdr3_aa: CASSLGSQGGYEQYF; cdr3_nt: TGTGCCAGCAGCTTAGGCTCCCAGGGAGGCTACGAGCAGTACTTC
d_call: .; v_call: TRBV7-9; j_call: TRBJ1-1; clone_size: .; cdr3_aa: CASTPDRGAFF; cdr3_nt: TGTGCCAGCACCCCGGACCGGGGAGCTTTCTTT
d_call: .; v_call: TRBV15; j_call: TRBJ1-2; clone_size: .; cdr3_aa: CATSRDQGTGYGYTF; cdr3_nt: TGTGCCACCAGCAGAGATCAAGGGACTGGCTATGGCTACACCTTC
d_call: .; v_call: TRBV4-1; j_call: TRBJ2-7; clone_size: .; cdr3_aa: CASSRDSSSYEQYF; cdr3_nt: TGCGCCAGCAGCCGCGACAGTTCGTCCTACGAGCAGTACTTC
d_call: TRBD2; v_call: TRBV5-4; j_call: TRBJ2-1; clone_size: few; cdr3_aa: CASTLGGGRPQNEQFF; cdr3_nt: TGTGCCAGCACCCTGGGTGGCGGGAGGCCCCAGAATGAGCAGTTCTTC
d_call: .; v_call: TRBV9; j_call: TRBJ2-1; clone_size: .; cdr3_aa: CASSAGSSSYNEQFF; cdr3_nt: TGTGCCAGCAGCGCCGGGAGTTCCTCCTACAATGAGCAGTTCTTC
d_call: .; v_call: TRBV2; j_call: TRBJ2-1; clone_size: .; cdr3_aa: CASTTAGGEQFF; cdr3_nt: TGTGCCAGCACCACCGCCGGGGGTGAGCAGTTCTTC
d_call: TRBD1; v_call: TRBV7-6; j_call: TRBJ2-3; clone_size: .; cdr3_aa: CASSSRTGGPTVNTQYF; cdr3_nt: TGTGCCAGCAGCTCCCGGACAGGGGGGCCCACCGTTAATACGCAGTATTTT
d_call: .; v_call: TRBV28; j_call: TRBJ2-7; clone_size: .; cdr3_aa: CASSSRKEGVGEQYF; cdr3_nt: TGTGCCAGCAGTTCGCGGAAGGAGGGAGTGGGCGAGCAGTACTTC
d_call: TRBD2; v_call: TRBV2; j_call: TRBJ2-7; clone_size: once; cdr3_aa: CASTLGGGGYEQYF; cdr3_nt: TGTGCCAGCACCCTCGGCGGGGGGGGCTACGAGCAGTACTTC
d_call: .; v_call: TRBV6-5; j_call: TRBJ1-2; clone_size: few; cdr3_aa: CASSSTANYGYTF; cdr3_nt: TGTGCCAGCAGCTCCACAGCGAACTATGGCTACACCTTC
d_call: .; v_call: TRBV4-1; j_call: TRBJ1-6; clone_size: .; cdr3_aa: CASSQFLGVPNYNSPLHF; cdr3_nt: TGCGCCAGCAGCCAATTTCTCGGGGTTCCTAACTATAATTCACCCCTCCACTTT
d_call: TRBD2; v_call: TRBV27; j_call: TRBJ2-7; clone_size: .; cdr3_aa: CASSRGGYPRYEQYF; cdr3_nt: TGTGCCAGCAGTCGGGGGGGGTACCCTCGCTACGAGCAGTACTTC
d_call: TRBD1; v_call: TRBV5-6; j_call: TRBJ2-7; clone_size: few; cdr3_aa: CASSHRDRHYEQYF; cdr3_nt: TGTGCCAGCAGCCACCGGGACAGACACTACGAGCAGTACTTC
d_call: .; v_call: TRBV6-5; j_call: TRBJ1-6; clone_size: .; cdr3_aa: CASRAQGSNSPLHF; cdr3_nt: TGTGCCAGCAGGGCACAGGGATCTAATTCACCCCTCCACTTT
d_call: TRBD1; v_call: TRBV6-1; j_call: TRBJ1-4; clone_size: .; cdr3_aa: CASSETGGDRKLFF; cdr3_nt: TGTGCCAGCAGTGAAACAGGGGGGGATCGAAAACTGTTTTTT
d_call: TRBD2; v_call: TRBV5-1; j_call: TRBJ2-2; clone_size: once; cdr3_aa: CASSGTSGRAGTGELFF; cdr3_nt: TGCGCCAGCAGCGGGACTAGCGGGAGGGCCGGTACCGGGGAGCTGTTTTTT
d_call: .; v_call: TRBV19; j_call: TRBJ2-5; clone_size: .; cdr3_aa: CASSNNQETQYF; cdr3_nt: TGTGCCAGTAGTAATAACCAAGAGACCCAGTACTTC
d_call: .; v_call: TRBV19; j_call: TRBJ2-7; clone_size: .; cdr3_aa: CASRERGSSYEQYF; cdr3_nt: TGTGCCAGTAGAGAACGGGGGAGCTCCTACGAGCAGTACTTC
d_call: .; v_call: TRBV7-9; j_call: TRBJ1-4; clone_size: .; cdr3_aa: CASSPLRHNEKLFF; cdr3_nt: TGTGCCAGCAGCCCGTTACGACACAATGAAAAACTGTTTTTT
d_call: TRBD2; v_call: TRBV19; j_call: TRBJ2-3; clone_size: .; cdr3_aa: CASSSIAGSTDTQYF; cdr3_nt: TGTGCCAGTAGCTCTATAGCGGGGAGCACAGATACGCAGTATTTT
d_call: TRBD1; v_call: TRBV19; j_call: TRBJ2-7; clone_size: .; cdr3_aa: CASSIQFFRTGVSEQYF; cdr3_nt: TGTGCCAGTAGTATACAGTTCTTTCGGACAGGGGTTTCCGAGCAGTACTTC
d_call: .; v_call: TRBV5-6; j_call: TRBJ1-5; clone_size: .; cdr3_aa: CASSLTQGDHQPQHF; cdr3_nt: TGTGCCAGCAGCTTAACTCAGGGAGACCATCAGCCCCAGCATTTT
d_call: .; v_call: TRBV30; j_call: TRBJ2-7; clone_size: .; cdr3_aa: CAWSVLSPGHDEQYF; cdr3_nt: TGTGCCTGGAGTGTACTCTCCCCCGGGCACGACGAGCAGTACTTC
d_call: TRBD1; v_call: TRBV7-2; j_call: TRBJ1-2; clone_size: .; cdr3_aa: CASSPGQGGGYTF; cdr3_nt: TGTGCCAGCAGCCCGGGACAGGGGGGTGGCTACACCTTC
d_call: .; v_call: TRBV2; j_call: TRBJ2-5; clone_size: .; cdr3_aa: CASKDESRGETQYF; cdr3_nt: TGTGCCAGCAAAGATGAATCACGGGGGGAGACCCAGTACTTC
d_call: .; v_call: TRBV11-3; j_call: TRBJ2-1; clone_size: few; cdr3_aa: CASSMGRRVNEQFF; cdr3_nt: TGTGCCAGCAGCATGGGAAGGCGGGTCAATGAGCAGTTCTTC
d_call: TRBD1; v_call: TRBV12-5; j_call: TRBJ1-5; clone_size: .; cdr3_aa: CASIQGYSNQPQHF; cdr3_nt: TGTGCTAGTATACAGGGGTATAGCAATCAGCCCCAGCATTTT
d_call: .; v_call: TRBV25-1; j_call: TRBJ2-3; clone_size: .; cdr3_aa: CASSERRTSTDTQYF; cdr3_nt: TGTGCCAGCAGTGAAAGGCGGACTAGCACAGATACGCAGTATTTT
d_call: .; v_call: TRBV30; j_call: TRBJ1-2; clone_size: .; cdr3_aa: CAWSAGVLYGYTF; cdr3_nt: TGTGCCTGGAGTGCCGGGGTACTATATGGCTACACCTTC
d_call: TRBD1; v_call: TRBV6-1; j_call: TRBJ1-5; clone_size: .; cdr3_aa: CASTQGGSNQPQHF; cdr3_nt: TGTGCCAGCACCCAGGGGGGCAGCAATCAGCCCCAGCATTTT
d_call: TRBD1; v_call: TRBV6-5; j_call: TRBJ2-2; clone_size: .; cdr3_aa: CASTSGQGDSGELFF; cdr3_nt: TGTGCCAGCACCTCGGGACAGGGAGATTCCGGGGAGCTGTTTTTT
d_call: .; v_call: TRBV14; j_call: TRBJ1-3; clone_size: few; cdr3_aa: CASSQGTSGGNTIYF; cdr3_nt: TGTGCCAGCAGCCAAGGGACGTCGGGTGGAAACACCATATATTTT
d_call: .; v_call: TRBV11-2; j_call: TRBJ1-5; clone_size: few; cdr3_aa: CASSLAPGGNQPQHF; cdr3_nt: TGTGCCAGCAGCTTAGCCCCGGGGGGAAATCAGCCCCAGCATTTT
d_call: .; v_call: TRBV19; j_call: TRBJ2-6; clone_size: .; cdr3_aa: CASSIGLLGANVLTF; cdr3_nt: TGTGCCAGTAGTATAGGACTACTTGGGGCCAACGTCCTGACTTTC